A selection of T cell receptor beta chains follows, all from one sample in a study of cytomegalovirus exposure and HLA in healthy donors. Libraries were prepared by immunoSEQ multiplex PCR; TCRdb keeps only in-frame clonotypes and omits some of them. Of around 140,000 clones listed, around 82% are singletons. The sequenced material came from PBMCs. All receptors derive from a woman aged 18-29 years in good health and CMV-seropositive. CDR3s leave out the opening cysteine and the closing phenylalanine or tryptophan. Rows give clone size only sometimes, using once, few, many, or a class for an expanded clone.

CDR3aa,v_gene,abundance,j_gene
ASSPSGRRAPSDYGYT,TRBV18,once,TRBJ1-2
ASSRGQGREKLF,TRBV5-4,-,TRBJ1-4
ASSLPGVVAEAF,TRBV5-5,-,TRBJ1-1
ASRVSTRGALETQY,TRBV19,-,TRBJ2-5
AIRQGWNTEAF,TRBV19,-,TRBJ1-1
ASSLAAGSNQPQH,TRBV5-6,-,TRBJ1-5
AWRGQGAGEQF,TRBV30,-,TRBJ2-1
ASSLVGSSYEQY,TRBV7-9,-,TRBJ2-7
ASTTSRDRGANTEAF,TRBV27,-,TRBJ1-1
SVAQGDRAF,TRBV29-1,-,TRBJ1-1
ASSQGAGSYEQY,TRBV11-3,-,TRBJ2-7
ASSQQSGGNYNEQF,TRBV4-3,-,TRBJ2-1
ASSLLGSVTEAF,TRBV5-5,-,TRBJ1-1
ASRSGTGGWGYT,TRBV5-6,-,TRBJ1-2
ASSLAPGTGSEKLF,TRBV5-6,once,TRBJ1-4
ASSIALAAYNEQF,TRBV11-3,few,TRBJ2-1
ASSYRGSGANVLT,TRBV6-5,few,TRBJ2-6
ASSEAPSTSNTEAF,TRBV6-1,-,TRBJ1-1
ASGLVYSQETQY,TRBV12-5,-,TRBJ2-5
ASSQRENTGELF,TRBV4-3,-,TRBJ2-2
ASRLGLAGSYNEQF,TRBV5-4,-,TRBJ2-1
ASRVSGGAPTDTQY,TRBV2,-,TRBJ2-3
ASSEGVFGQRNQPQH,TRBV2,-,TRBJ1-5
ASSLPRGTTNEKLF,TRBV5-1,-,TRBJ1-4
ASSLRGMNTEAF,TRBV13,-,TRBJ1-1
ASSYTGTANYGYT,TRBV5-1,once,TRBJ1-2
ASGDRASLAGNTIY,TRBV5-6,few,TRBJ1-3
ASSPGQGQETQY,TRBV19,-,TRBJ2-5